This is a list of T cell receptor beta chains from one sample in a study of blood T cell repertoires in COVID-19. Using immunoSEQ multiplex PCR, the repertoire was profiled, and TCRdb retains in-frame clones only, with some absent. The top ten hold about 2.5% of the sample, which has approximately 220,000 clones, about 83% seen once. Specimen: peripheral blood. The source of these receptors is a woman in her forties with active or convalescent COVID-19. The CDR3 runs from the conserved cysteine through the conserved F or W. D genes are given only for firm matches. Only some rows state a clone size, as once, few, many or a class for expanded clones.

D gene: TRBD1
CDR3 length: 14
clone size: NA
V gene: TRBV6-5
J gene: TRBJ1-1
CDR3 DNA: TGTGCCAGCCCTAGCAGGGGGTCCGACACTGAAGCTTTCTTT
CDR3 protein: CASPSRGSDTEAFF

D gene: NA
CDR3 length: 15
clone size: NA
V gene: TRBV27
J gene: TRBJ1-2
CDR3 DNA: TGTGCCAGCAGTCGGGACATCCGAGAAGGCAATGGCTACACCTTC
CDR3 protein: CASSRDIREGNGYTF

D gene: TRBD2
CDR3 length: 18
clone size: few
V gene: TRBV4-2
J gene: TRBJ2-1
CDR3 DNA: TGTGCCAGCAGCCAAGCCCCTCCACTAGCGGAGCCTTCGGATGAGCAGTTCTTC
CDR3 protein: CASSQAPPLAEPSDEQFF

D gene: TRBD2
CDR3 length: 15
clone size: NA
V gene: TRBV5-8
J gene: TRBJ2-1
CDR3 DNA: TGTGCCAGCAGCTTGGCCGTACTAGCGGTGAATGAGCAGTTCTTC
CDR3 protein: CASSLAVLAVNEQFF

D gene: NA
CDR3 length: 13
clone size: NA
V gene: TRBV20-1
J gene: TRBJ2-4
CDR3 DNA: TGCAGTGCTAGTGACATAGCCAAAAACATTCAGTACTTC
CDR3 protein: CSASDIAKNIQYF

D gene: TRBD1
CDR3 length: 12
clone size: once
V gene: TRBV30
J gene: TRBJ1-2
CDR3 DNA: TGTGCCTGGGGGGACAGAAACTATGGCTACACCTTC
CDR3 protein: CAWGDRNYGYTF

D gene: NA
CDR3 length: 14
clone size: NA
V gene: TRBV27
J gene: TRBJ1-5
CDR3 DNA: TGTGCCAGCAGGGTCGCGTCCCCCAATCAGCCCCAGCATTTT
CDR3 protein: CASRVASPNQPQHF

D gene: TRBD1
CDR3 length: 16
clone size: once
V gene: TRBV18
J gene: TRBJ2-5
CDR3 DNA: TGTGCCAGCTCACGCGCCGACAGGGGCCCCCAAGAGACCCAGTACTTC
CDR3 protein: CASSRADRGPQETQYF

D gene: TRBD1
CDR3 length: 17
clone size: NA
V gene: TRBV30
J gene: TRBJ1-5
CDR3 DNA: TGTGCCTGGAGTCCCTCATCCGACAGGGGAGGAAATCAGCCCCAGCATTTT
CDR3 protein: CAWSPSSDRGGNQPQHF

D gene: TRBD1
CDR3 length: 16
clone size: NA
V gene: TRBV6-1
J gene: TRBJ1-5
CDR3 DNA: TGTGCCAGCAGTGACTTACAGGGGTATAGCAATCAGCCCCAGCATTTT
CDR3 protein: CASSDLQGYSNQPQHF

D gene: TRBD1
CDR3 length: 17
clone size: NA
V gene: TRBV2
J gene: TRBJ2-2
CDR3 DNA: TGTGCCAGCAGTGGGGGGGCGACAGGGGAGAACACCGGGGAGCTGTTTTTT
CDR3 protein: CASSGGATGENTGELFF

D gene: NA
CDR3 length: 13
clone size: NA
V gene: TRBV28
J gene: TRBJ2-5
CDR3 DNA: TGTGCCAGCAGTTCCGGGACATGGGAGACCCAGTACTTC
CDR3 protein: CASSSGTWETQYF

D gene: NA
CDR3 length: 15
clone size: NA
V gene: TRBV4-2
J gene: TRBJ2-7
CDR3 DNA: TGTGCCAGCAGCCAACGTAGCGACAACTCCTACGAGCAGTACTTC
CDR3 protein: CASSQRSDNSYEQYF

D gene: NA
CDR3 length: 16
clone size: NA
V gene: TRBV3-1/TRBV3-2
J gene: TRBJ2-1
CDR3 DNA: TGTGCCAGCAGCCCCCCCGACTGTAACTCCTACAATGAGCAGTTCTTC
CDR3 protein: CASSPPDCNSYNEQFF

D gene: TRBD2
CDR3 length: 17
clone size: NA
V gene: TRBV7-9
J gene: TRBJ2-1
CDR3 DNA: TGTGCCAGCAGCCGGGGGACTAGCGGGGGGCCTTACAATGAGCAGTTCTTC
CDR3 protein: CASSRGTSGGPYNEQFF

D gene: NA
CDR3 length: 13
clone size: NA
V gene: TRBV5-1
J gene: TRBJ1-1
CDR3 DNA: TGCGCCAGCAGCTTGAATCAAAACACTGAAGCTTTCTTT
CDR3 protein: CASSLNQNTEAFF

D gene: TRBD1
CDR3 length: 14
clone size: NA
V gene: TRBV9
J gene: TRBJ1-1
CDR3 DNA: TGTGCCAGCAGCCCTGGGACAGGGAACACTGAAGCTTTCTTT
CDR3 protein: CASSPGTGNTEAFF

D gene: NA
CDR3 length: 13
clone size: NA
V gene: TRBV6-5
J gene: TRBJ1-5
CDR3 DNA: TGTGCCAGCAGTTCGGCCGAGGGCCAGCCCCAGCATTTT
CDR3 protein: CASSSAEGQPQHF

D gene: TRBD2
CDR3 length: 19
clone size: NA
V gene: TRBV19
J gene: TRBJ2-5
CDR3 DNA: TGTGCCAGTAAAGGGGGGAGAGGATTTAGCGGGAGCGTCGGGGAGACCCAGTACTTC
CDR3 protein: CASKGGRGFSGSVGETQYF

D gene: TRBD1
CDR3 length: 15
clone size: once
V gene: TRBV4-2
J gene: TRBJ2-7
CDR3 DNA: TGTGCCAGCAGCCAAGCTGGGACAGGGGGCGGGGAGCAGTACTTC
CDR3 protein: CASSQAGTGGGEQYF

D gene: TRBD1
CDR3 length: 14
clone size: NA
V gene: TRBV30
J gene: TRBJ1-2
CDR3 DNA: TGTGTTGGACGAATCTGGGACAGAGATTCTGGCTACACCTTC
CDR3 protein: CVGRIWDRDSGYTF

D gene: TRBD2
CDR3 length: 16
clone size: NA
V gene: TRBV6-5
J gene: TRBJ2-7
CDR3 DNA: TGTGCCAGCAGTTTAGGGACTAGCGGGACTCCATACGAGCAGTACTTC
CDR3 protein: CASSLGTSGTPYEQYF

D gene: TRBD1
CDR3 length: 15
clone size: NA
V gene: TRBV11-3
J gene: TRBJ2-2
CDR3 DNA: TGTGCCAGCAGCAGACAGGGCGCGAACACCGGGGAGCTGTTTTTT
CDR3 protein: CASSRQGANTGELFF